One T cell receptor (beta chain) is described in this entry. Its antigen remains undetermined. Base qualities are not provided; no much larger clone lies one nucleotide away. The CDR3 runs 15 amino acids, cysteine and phenylalanine included. Kept here is only the CDR3 DNA, which spans 45 bases and is read in frame from base 1. The germline V gene (reference sequence) specifies DFQATT as CDR1 and SNEGSKA as CDR2. V is reduced by 1 base and J by 0 bases, leaving a spacing of 11 bases between them. These data come from a study of blood T cells in healthy people across ages (dated by TCRdb to the mid-2010s). Background on the whole study: In model experiments, roughly one uniquely barcoded TCR beta cDNA molecule per two T cells was captured by template switching. The study measured age-related changes in TCR beta repertoire diversity using deep sequencing normalized with unique cDNA molecular identifiers. Four age groups were formed from the donors: young (average 16 years), middle-aged (approximately 40), aged (62) and long-lived (around 82). Donors of different ages were randomly distributed across sequencing lanes to avoid experimental bias. The study analyzed two additional independent replicas of 1 million unique cDNA reads from the same blood draw for two donors, one aged 18 to 29 and one aged 80 or older.

Overall study results and their limits: Estimates of total diversity from one million sequenced T cells were regarded as lower bounds and underestimates. Donor CMV infection status was unknown, potentially confounding age-related changes in expanded clonotypes. Bulk unsorted PBMC profiling prevented conclusive comparison of naive and antigen-experienced compartments. As age increased, observed TCR beta diversity per million T cells dropped in a roughly linear way, and a significant reduction was already evident by age 40. Observed TCR beta diversity correlated strongly with the percentage of naive T cells measured by flow cytometry. Compared with the aged group, the long-lived group had more naive CD4+ T cells, fewer expanded clones and increased TCR diversity, suggesting age selection.

The library was made by 5' RACE. Reads for this sample came from an Illumina HiSeq 2500. A second 7 to 11 cycle PCR used a sample-barcoded 5' primer and a J-beta primer mix. A unique molecular identifier was introduced onto each TCR beta cDNA molecule by a template-switch 5' adaptor carrying 12 random nucleotides. Each sample yielded at least 3 million CDR3-containing paired-end reads. First-strand cDNA synthesis was performed from all RNA using the Mint cDNA synthesis kit, with priming by a TRBC-specific oligonucleotide. Following uracil-DNA glycosylase treatment, all cDNA underwent a first 18-cycle PCR with the universal primers M1SS and BC2_uni_R. In the source study's methods: Each sample was normalized by randomly selecting 1 million high-quality reads, each carrying a distinct molecular identifier. Instead of being binned into consensus sequences, reads that shared molecular identifiers were thrown out. MiTCR, with a Q25 quality threshold and the strictest error-elimination algorithm, was used for CDR3 identification, clonotype clustering and error correction. A nonparametric unseen species model with Euler transformation was used to estimate lower-bound total TCR beta diversity. TCRdb reran the public reads through fastp at Q25 and MiXCR, keeping productive beta chains. CDR3 protein sequences are deduplicated, and each keeps its most common genes and DNA. The V and J calls reflect TCRdb's pipeline rather than the authors' work. For this sample there are 1.4 million to 1.5 million distinct CDR3 sequences; 35% to 45% appear just once. The top ten clones comprise roughly 8.2% of the sample.

The donors were around 39 Caucasian individuals from Russia, aged roughly 6 to 90 years, who were systemically healthy. Each donor gave ten milliliters of peripheral blood, drawn into EDTA-treated Vacutainer tubes. Ficoll-Paque density-gradient centrifugation was used to isolate PBMCs, with at least 6 million per sample. Trizol reagent was used to extract total RNA from PBMCs, with at least 5.5 micrograms per sample. For every donor, an aliquot of PBMCs went through flow cytometry to measure the percentages of naive CD45RAhigh/CD27high T cells. The sequence was obtained from a woman under 30 in good health. The chain is encoded by TRBV20-1 joined to TRBJ2-3; tentative D gene TRBD1, with 6 bases matching. Sample: blood. Here is the DNA: TGCAGTGCTAGAGTTCGGACAGAAAGCACAGATACGCAGTATTTT. Its protein reads: CSARVRTESTDTQYF.